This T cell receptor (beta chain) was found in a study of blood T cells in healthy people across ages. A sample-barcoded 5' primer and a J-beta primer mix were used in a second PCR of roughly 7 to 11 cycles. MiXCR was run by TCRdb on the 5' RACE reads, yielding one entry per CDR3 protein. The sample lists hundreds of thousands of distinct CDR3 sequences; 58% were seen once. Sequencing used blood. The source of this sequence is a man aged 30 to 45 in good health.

The DNA of the CDR3 is TGCGCCAGCAGCCAGCTAGCGGGAGTTGTGGGAGATACGCAGTATTTT. It specifies CASSQLAGVVGDTQYF. J is TRBJ2-3 and V is TRBV4-3; 10 bases are a match to TRBD2. Germline-derived CDR1 and CDR2 are LGHNA and YSLEER. The V gene end was trimmed by 3 bases and the J gene end by 5 bases; junction bases not matched to a gene: 8. CDR3 size: 16 residues.